This TCR beta chain was captured by sequencing in a study of early T cells in non-severe SARS-CoV-2 infection. Study at large: With bulk RNA from unsorted whole blood as input, sequencing yielded unpaired chains.

This clonotype was seen many times. The antigen is undetermined. Attachment of unique molecular identifiers was made to individual cDNA molecules. Via MiXCR, TCRdb re-called the 5' RACE reads, giving one row per CDR3 protein. Here the sample spans tens of thousands of distinct CDR3 sequences, approximately 6.1% being singletons. General study results and limits: There was a bias toward anti-spike CD8 responses in VDJdb matching, which missed private and CD4 specificities.

Trimming left V 7 bases short and J 0 bases short, with 18 bases between. Germline loops: CDR1 MNHEY, CDR2 SMNVEV (reference sequence). The CDR3 has 17 residues. The sequence derives from an adult who was a healthcare worker with PCR-confirmed SARS-CoV-2 infection or an uninfected control (not recorded which). The V gene is TRBV27, the J gene TRBJ2-2, with D tentatively TRBD1 (6 bases). The sequenced sample consisted of whole blood. Here the CDR3 reads CASKGLAQGTNTGELFF. The CDR3 bases are TGTGCCAGCAAGGGTCTCGCGCAGGGGACGAACACCGGGGAGCTGTTTTTT.